The clone carrying this TCR beta chain was picked up a small number of times. Its antigen is unknown. Germline V gene sequence: CDR1 SQVTM, CDR2 ANQGSEA. The CDR3 loop spans 12 amino acids. After removal of 4 bases from V and 9 bases from J, the junction contained 6 bases not matched to a gene. The time point: pre-sensitization, week 0. The treatment denotes: therapeutic diphenylcyclopropenone sensitization with weekly scalp DPC. This sample stems from a study of human T cells and chemical hapten exposure. Study context: Diphenylcyclopropenone doses were given weekly to the scalps of patients across the roughly 24-week study. Study results and caveats: Expanded TCRs showed more large CDR3 clusters than pre-sensitization or healthy control sets.

TCRdb used MiXCR to reprocess the RACE reads, holding one entry per CDR3 protein. This table has some 36,000 distinct CDR3 sequences, 7.6% appearing once. The receptor was derived from a woman in her forties or fifties with alopecia areata. Some clones in this sample may be carry-over from other donors' samples. Specimen: whole blood, collected in connection with sensitization to the hapten diphenylcyclopropenone (DPC). The genes are TRBV29-1 and TRBJ2-1; 7 bases are a match to TRBD1. CDR3 protein: CSVGVGGVEQFF. The CDR3 nucleotides read TGCAGCGTTGGGGTAGGGGGCGTTGAGCAGTTCTTC.